This TCR beta chain was obtained from a study of T cell changes during pregnancy in multiple sclerosis. Using immunoSEQ multiplex PCR, the repertoire was profiled, and TCRdb retains in-frame clones only, with some absent. The table records 65,000 to 70,000 clones, about 91% of them present only once. This clone was counted a single time. Trimming shortened V by 1 base and J by 6 bases, and 9 bases separated the two germline ends. Germline V lookup: CDR1 SGDLS, CDR2 YYNGEE. The CDR3 runs to 13 residues. This clonotype was obtained from a female donor with multiple sclerosis, enrolled in a pregnancy study. The chain uses TRBV9 and TRBJ2-3, with D hard to call. The sequencing here drew on peripheral blood, taken in the first trimester of pregnancy. In DNA form, the CDR3 reads TGTGCCAGCAGCGTACTGCCTCGGGATACGCAGTATTTT. It specifies CASSVLPRDTQYF.